This is a list of T cell receptor beta chains from one sample in a study of patients and donors after allogeneic stem cell transplantation. TCRdb itself ran the RT-PCR reads through MiXCR, one entry per CDR3 protein. Of hundreds of thousands of distinct CDR3 sequences listed, approximately 14% are singletons. Sequencing was carried out using blood, either unsorted or a sorted T cell fraction (not recorded which). Receptor source: a human donor who was either an allogeneic HSCT recipient or a stem cell or donor lymphocyte infusion donor (not recorded which). It is not recorded whose cells these are; they may come from a transplant donor. CDR3s include the opening cysteine and the closing phenylalanine or tryptophan. Fields, in order: D gene, CDR3 length, V gene, J gene, clone size, CDR3 protein, CDR3 DNA. D genes are given only for firm matches. Expanded clones are given a class, and other clones once, few, many or no size at all.

-	11	TRBV6-1	TRBJ1-1	few	CASSEETEAFF	TGTGCCAGCAGTGAAGAGACTGAAGCTTTCTTT
TRBD1	13	TRBV3-1	TRBJ2-1	few	CASSRQGPNEQFF	TGTGCCAGCAGTCGACAGGGTCCGAATGAGCAGTTCTTC
-	13	TRBV2	TRBJ1-2	-	CASSDHGLLGYTF	TGTGCCAGCAGCGATCACGGGTTGCTGGGCTACACCTTC
TRBD1	14	TRBV27	TRBJ2-7	many	CASSFWDREYEQYF	TGTGCCAGCAGTTTTTGGGACAGGGAATACGAGCAGTACTTC
-	13	TRBV20-1	TRBJ1-1	many	CSGDSGRGTEAFF	TGCAGTGGCGACAGTGGCCGGGGGACTGAAGCTTTCTTT
-	13	TRBV5-1	TRBJ2-5	-	CASSLGGEETQYF	TGCGCCAGCAGCTTGGGGGGTGAAGAGACCCAGTACTTC
-	12	TRBV12-3/TRBV12-4	TRBJ1-2	many	CASRTADYGYTF	TGTGCCAGCAGGACGGCCGACTATGGCTACACCTTC
-	11	TRBV29-1	TRBJ1-1	many	CSVNPTGEAFF	TGCAGCGTCAACCCGACAGGTGAAGCTTTCTTT
-	17	TRBV6-1	TRBJ1-1	-	CASSPRRATLDNTEAFF	TGTGCCAGCAGCCCACGGCGGGCCACCCTGGACAACACTGAAGCTTTCTTT
TRBD2	16	TRBV12-3/TRBV12-4	TRBJ2-1	many	CASSFRTSGIYNEQFF	TGTGCCAGCAGTTTCCGGACTAGCGGGATTTACAATGAGCAGTTCTTC
TRBD2	16	TRBV5-1	TRBJ2-2	few	CASSWGLAGSTGELFF	TGCGCCAGCAGCTGGGGACTAGCGGGGTCCACCGGGGAGCTGTTTTTT
-	18	TRBV3-1	TRBJ1-5	-	CASSQDFGSGGGNQPQHF	TGTGCCAGCAGCCAAGATTTCGGCAGCGGGGGGGGCAATCAGCCCCAGCATTTT
-	13	TRBV29-1	TRBJ2-7	many	CSAGHDVGYEQYF	TGCAGCGCCGGACATGATGTTGGATACGAGCAGTACTTC
TRBD1	15	TRBV6-1	TRBJ2-5	many	CASKGTELNKETQYF	TGTGCCAGCAAGGGGACAGAGCTCAACAAAGAGACCCAGTACTTC
TRBD1	14	TRBV7-9	TRBJ2-7	-	CASGPRGPNYEQYF	TGTGCCAGCGGACCTAGGGGGCCCAATTACGAGCAGTACTTC
-	15	TRBV4-3	TRBJ2-5	-	CASSQEWDLQETQYF	TGCGCCAGCAGCCAAGAGTGGGACCTCCAAGAGACCCAGTACTTC
-	12	TRBV20-1	TRBJ1-4	-	CSANPTGEKLFF	TGCAGTGCTAATCCCACCGGCGAAAAACTGTTTTTT
TRBD1	19	TRBV5-1	TRBJ2-1	-	CASSLRTGPSPFSYNEQFF	TGCGCCAGCAGCCTCCGGACAGGACCAAGTCCCTTCTCCTACAATGAGCAGTTCTTC
-	11	TRBV6-5	TRBJ1-1	-	CATGKGAEAFF	TGTGCCACCGGTAAGGGGGCTGAAGCTTTCTTT
TRBD1	16	TRBV7-9	TRBJ1-1	many	CASSKPGQGARTEAFF	TGTGCCAGCAGCAAACCGGGACAGGGGGCGCGTACTGAAGCTTTCTTT
-	14	TRBV20-1	TRBJ1-3	-	CSALNREAGNTIYF	TGCAGTGCCCTCAACAGGGAAGCTGGAAACACCATATATTTT
TRBD2	16	TRBV5-1	TRBJ2-1	few	CASSWLLAGGRNEQFF	TGCGCCAGCAGCTGGCTACTAGCGGGGGGGCGCAACGAGCAGTTCTTC
TRBD1	16	TRBV10-3	TRBJ2-7	many	CAISERGGGQGYEQYF	TGTGCCATCAGTGAAAGAGGAGGGGGACAGGGTTACGAGCAGTACTTC
TRBD2	15	TRBV4-1	TRBJ2-7	few	CASSHPSGATYEQYF	TGCGCCAGCAGCCACCCTAGCGGGGCCACCTACGAGCAGTACTTC
-	14	TRBV7-9	TRBJ1-4	few	CASPSGGTNEKLFF	TGTGCCAGCCCCTCGGGCGGAACTAATGAAAAACTGTTTTTT
-	12	TRBV19	TRBJ2-7	many	CASSATAYEQYF	TGTGCCAGTAGTGCGACAGCTTACGAGCAGTACTTC
TRBD2	17	TRBV3-1	TRBJ2-7	few	CASSLGTSGSLSYEQYF	TGTGCCAGCAGCCTCGGGACTAGCGGATCCCTCTCCTACGAGCAGTACTTC
TRBD1	16	TRBV5-6	TRBJ1-6	-	CASSLEGTGNGSPLHF	TGTGCCAGCAGCTTGGAAGGGACAGGGAACGGGTCACCCCTCCACTTT
-	11	TRBV29-1	TRBJ1-1	many	CSVRKNTEAFF	TGCAGCGTTAGAAAGAACACTGAAGCTTTCTTT
-	14	TRBV7-3	TRBJ2-7	-	CASSPGPNSYEQYF	TGTGCCAGCAGCCCGGGACCGAACTCCTACGAGCAGTACTTC
-	14	TRBV7-3	TRBJ2-7	many	CASSLNPTPGEQYF	TGTGCCAGCAGCTTAAATCCGACACCTGGAGAGCAGTACTTC
TRBD1	12	TRBV29-1	TRBJ1-6	few	CSVWTGDSPLHF	TGCAGCGTTTGGACAGGGGATTCACCCCTCCACTTT
-	15	TRBV4-1	TRBJ2-3	-	CASSQSRGDTDTQYF	TGCGCCAGCAGCCAATCAAGGGGCGACACAGATACGCAGTATTTT
-	13	TRBV7-6	TRBJ2-2	many	CASSLSGPGELFF	TGTGCCAGCAGCTTATCAGGTCCCGGGGAGCTGTTTTTT
-	15	TRBV4-2	TRBJ1-3	many	CASSQQTASGNTIYF	TGTGCCAGCAGCCAACAGACAGCCTCTGGAAACACCATATATTTT
TRBD2	12	TRBV20-1	TRBJ2-7	many	CSATRTSPEQYF	TGCAGTGCTACCCGGACTAGCCCCGAGCAGTACTTC
TRBD2	13	TRBV6-2/TRBV6-3	TRBJ2-4	-	CASRLAGENIQYF	TGTGCCAGCAGGCTAGCGGGAGAAAACATTCAGTACTTC
TRBD2	14	TRBV2	TRBJ2-7	-	CASSPRTSGYEQYF	TGTGCCAGCAGCCCCAGGACTAGCGGGTACGAGCAGTACTTC
TRBD2	14	TRBV5-1	TRBJ2-3	few	CASSPGGHTDTQYF	TGCGCCAGCAGCCCGGGGGGGCACACAGATACGCAGTATTTT
TRBD2	20	TRBV11-2	TRBJ2-2	-	CASRHDRWGLAGKNTGELFF	TGTGCCAGCAGGCACGATAGATGGGGACTAGCGGGAAAGAACACCGGGGAGCTGTTTTTT
TRBD1	13	TRBV20-1	TRBJ1-2	many	CSARVRQGFGYTF	TGCAGTGCTAGAGTCAGACAGGGATTTGGCTACACCTTC
TRBD1	14	TRBV6-1	TRBJ2-7	few	CASKQGIAWDEQYF	TGTGCCAGCAAACAGGGGATTGCGTGGGACGAGCAGTACTTC
TRBD1	12	TRBV29-1	TRBJ2-7	-	CSARTGGGEQYF	TGCAGCGCCAGGACAGGGGGCGGCGAGCAGTACTTC
TRBD1	12	TRBV29-1	TRBJ1-2	-	CSGGRGREGYTF	TGCAGCGGAGGGAGGGGGCGAGAAGGCTACACCTTC
TRBD2	15	TRBV12-3/TRBV12-4	TRBJ2-3	-	CASSSQRGVTDTQYF	TGTGCCAGCAGTTCCCAGCGGGGAGTCACAGATACGCAGTATTTT